This T cell receptor beta chain emerged from a study of long-term antiretroviral therapy in people with HIV. Whole-study findings and limits: After ART, diversity increased yet remained lower than transplant donor controls.

The authors ran the immunoSEQ assay, v3.0, at survey level. Sequencing was intended to reach about 40,000-50,000 T-cell genomes per sample. Some clones are missing from TCRdb's copy, which holds only in-frame ones; the method was immunoSEQ multiplex PCR. The sample holds some 28,000 clones, more than 70% seen once. Concerning this clone itself: Its target is unknown.

CDR1 and CDR2 (germline): SEHNR, FQNEAQ (reference sequence). The CDR3 consists of 14 residues. V shed 6 bases, J shed 2 bases, and the junction held 6 bases outside the gene matches. Researchers secured at least one pre-ART and at least two post-ART PBMC samples from each donor. The J gene is TRBJ2-5, the V gene TRBV7-9; 7 bases map to TRBD1. This TCR was sampled from a woman aged 30 to 39 with HIV. The sequenced sample was unsorted PBMCs, obtained 0.8 years after starting antiretroviral therapy. The CDR3 region has the DNA TGTGCCAGCAGACCCGGGACAGCACAAGAGACCCAGTACTTC. It encodes CASRPGTAQETQYF.